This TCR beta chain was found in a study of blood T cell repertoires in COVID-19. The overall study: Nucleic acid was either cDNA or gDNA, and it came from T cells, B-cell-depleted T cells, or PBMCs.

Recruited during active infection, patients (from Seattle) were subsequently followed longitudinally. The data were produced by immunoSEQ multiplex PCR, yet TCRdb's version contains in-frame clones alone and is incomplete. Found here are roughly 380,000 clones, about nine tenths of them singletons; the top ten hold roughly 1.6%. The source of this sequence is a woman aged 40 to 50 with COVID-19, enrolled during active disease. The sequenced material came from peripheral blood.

The CDR3 spells CATSDGTANLWNTGELFF. CDR3 coding DNA: TGTGCCACCAGTGATGGGACTGCCAATCTGTGGAACACCGGGGAGCTGTTTTTT. The V call is TRBV24-1, the J call TRBJ2-2; a possible D gene is TRBD2 (6 bases). Per germline, CDR1 KGHDR and CDR2 SFDVKD. The CDR3 is 18 residues long. Trimming stripped 3 bases from V and 1 base from J, with 17 bases between.